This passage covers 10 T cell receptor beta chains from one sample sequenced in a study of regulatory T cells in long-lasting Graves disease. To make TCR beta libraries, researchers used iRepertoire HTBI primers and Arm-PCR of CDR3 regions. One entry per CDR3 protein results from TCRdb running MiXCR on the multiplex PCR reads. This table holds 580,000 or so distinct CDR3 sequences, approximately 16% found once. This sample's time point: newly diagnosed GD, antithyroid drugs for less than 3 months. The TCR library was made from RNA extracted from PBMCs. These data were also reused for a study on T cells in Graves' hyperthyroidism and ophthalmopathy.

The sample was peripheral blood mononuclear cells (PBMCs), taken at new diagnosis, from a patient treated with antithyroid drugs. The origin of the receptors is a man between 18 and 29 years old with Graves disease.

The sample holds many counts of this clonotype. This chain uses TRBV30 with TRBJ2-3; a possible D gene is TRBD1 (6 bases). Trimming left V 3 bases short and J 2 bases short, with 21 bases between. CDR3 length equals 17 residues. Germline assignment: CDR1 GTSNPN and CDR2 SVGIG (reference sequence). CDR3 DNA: TGTGCCTGGAGCCCCGTTTGGACAGCTTATTTCACAGATACGCAGTATTTT. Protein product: CAWSPVWTAYFTDTQYF.

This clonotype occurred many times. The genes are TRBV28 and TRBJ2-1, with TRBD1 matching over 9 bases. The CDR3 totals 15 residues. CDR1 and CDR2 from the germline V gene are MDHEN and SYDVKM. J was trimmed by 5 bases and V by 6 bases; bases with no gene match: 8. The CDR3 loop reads CASSSGQGSNNEQFF. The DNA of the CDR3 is TGTGCCAGCAGCTCAGGACAGGGGTCCAACAATGAGCAGTTCTTC.

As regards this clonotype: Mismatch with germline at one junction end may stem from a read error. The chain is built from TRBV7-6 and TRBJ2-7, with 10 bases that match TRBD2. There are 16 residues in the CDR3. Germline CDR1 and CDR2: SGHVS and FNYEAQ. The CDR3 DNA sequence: TGCGCCAGCAGCCAAGTCCGGCTAGCGGGAGTCTTCGAGCAGTACTTC. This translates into CASSQVRLAGVFEQYF.

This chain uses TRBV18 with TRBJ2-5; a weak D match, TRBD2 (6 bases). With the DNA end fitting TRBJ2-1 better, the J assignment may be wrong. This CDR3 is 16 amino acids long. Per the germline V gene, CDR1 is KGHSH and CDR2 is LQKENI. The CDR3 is CASSGTERAAAGEQFF. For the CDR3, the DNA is TGTGCCAGCTCGGGGACGGAGCGGGCGGCGGCCGGTGAGCAGTTCTTC.

The CDR3 protein is CASSSTDRANQPQHF. CDR3 DNA: TGTGCCAGCAGCTCAACTGACAGGGCGAATCAGCCCCAGCATTTT. The chain is built from TRBV2 and TRBJ1-5; 7 nucleotides match TRBD1. Germline CDR1 and CDR2: SNHLY and FYNNEI. The J segment lost 4 bases and the V segment lost 6 bases, leaving 9 bases of the junction unmatched. The CDR3 is 15 residues long.

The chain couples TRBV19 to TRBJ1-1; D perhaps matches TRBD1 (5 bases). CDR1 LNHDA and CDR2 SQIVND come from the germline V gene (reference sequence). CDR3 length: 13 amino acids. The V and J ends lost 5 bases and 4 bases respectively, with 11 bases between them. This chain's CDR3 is CASSPWGVTEAFF. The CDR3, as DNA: TGTGCCAGTAGTCCATGGGGGGTCACTGAAGCTTTCTTT. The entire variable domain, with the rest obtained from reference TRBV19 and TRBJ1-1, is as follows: DGGITQSPKYLFRKEGQNVTLSCEQNLNHDAMYWYRQDPGQGLRLIYYSQIVNDFQKGDIAEGYSVSREKKESFPLTVTSAQKNPTAFYLCASSPWGVTEAFFGQGTRLTVV.

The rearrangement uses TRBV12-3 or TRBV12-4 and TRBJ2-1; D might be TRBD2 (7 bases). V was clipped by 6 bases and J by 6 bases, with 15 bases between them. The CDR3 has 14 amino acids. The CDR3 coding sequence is TGTGCCAGCAGAGAGGGGGGGGATTTCAATGAGCAGTTCTTC. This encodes CASREGGDFNEQFF.

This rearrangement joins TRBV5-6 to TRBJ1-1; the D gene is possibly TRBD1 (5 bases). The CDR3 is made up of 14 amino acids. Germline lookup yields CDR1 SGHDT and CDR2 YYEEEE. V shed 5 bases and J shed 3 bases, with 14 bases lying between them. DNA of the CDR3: TGTGCCAGCAGTCGATCAGGGTTCGACACTGAAGCTTTCTTT. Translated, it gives CASSRSGFDTEAFF.

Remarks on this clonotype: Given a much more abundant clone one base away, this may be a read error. CDR3 DNA: TGTGCCAGCAGCTATTGGGTTTCTGACAGGGGAGACGATGAGCAGTTCTTC. Encoded protein: CASSYWVSDRGDDEQFF. V and J are TRBV7-9 and TRBJ2-1, with 8 positions matching TRBD1. The junction had 16 bases not matched to a gene; V was cut back by 4 bases and J by 8 bases. The CDR3 loop spans 17 amino acids. Germline V CDR1 and CDR2: SEHNR, FQNEAQ (reference sequence).

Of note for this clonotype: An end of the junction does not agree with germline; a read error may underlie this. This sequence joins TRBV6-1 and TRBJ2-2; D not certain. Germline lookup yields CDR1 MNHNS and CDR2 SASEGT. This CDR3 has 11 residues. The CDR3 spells CASSGTRELFF. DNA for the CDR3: TGTGCCAGCAGCGGCACCAGGGAGCTGTTTTTT.